Shown below are 2 T cell receptor beta chains from a single sample sequenced in a study of PD-L1 blockade in urothelial cancer. Assay: immunoSEQ multiplex PCR; the TCRdb copy retains only in-frame clones and omits some. In the table there are tens of thousands of clones, 82% of which are singletons. Time point in this sample: pretreatment peripheral blood. The starting material was PBMCs, obtained around atezolizumab (anti-PD-L1) treatment. The receptor set was obtained from a middle-aged man with urothelial cancer.

This clone has just one count. The chain joins TRBV15 to TRBJ2-7; 8 nucleotides align to TRBD2. There are 16 residues in the CDR3. The germline CDR1 and CDR2 sequences are LNHNV and YYDKDF (reference sequence). Trimming at V came to 0 bases and at J to 2 bases, leaving 6 bases not matched to a gene. The CDR3 DNA follows: TGTGCCACCAGCAGAGAAATTAGCGGGACCGCCTACGAGCAGTACTTC. Its translation: CATSREISGTAYEQYF.

The rearrangement links TRBV13 to TRBJ1-5; D uncertain. CDR1 and CDR2 from the germline V gene are PRHDT and FYEKMQ (reference sequence). Deletions cut 2 bases from V and 4 bases from J, with 6 bases between. The CDR3 contains 13 residues. The CDR3 nucleotides are TGTGCCAGCAGCTTAAGTCGGAATCAGCCCCAGCATTTT. Translation gives CASSLSRNQPQHF.